These 10 T cell receptor beta chains were sequenced from one sample in a study of blood T cell repertoires in COVID-19. Libraries were prepared by immunoSEQ multiplex PCR; TCRdb keeps only in-frame clonotypes and omits some of them. The sample shows some 220,000 clones, about 80% of them seen only once. Sequenced sample: PBMCs or T cells enriched from blood (not recorded which). The receptors shown here come from a woman aged 40 to 50 with acute COVID-19.

The chain is built from TRBV30 and TRBJ2-5, with 11 bases lining up with TRBD2. Unmatched junction bases numbered 1, after V lost 0 bases and J lost 1 base. CDR1 GTSNPN and CDR2 SVGIG come from the germline V gene (reference sequence). The CDR3 is made up of 15 amino acids. CDR3 in amino acids: CAWSVLAGVQETQYF. DNA of the CDR3: TGTGCCTGGAGTGTACTAGCGGGAGTCCAAGAGACCCAGTACTTC. The full variable domain, with the rest looked up from reference TRBV30 and TRBJ2-5, is SQTIHQWPATLVQPVGSPLSLECTVEGTSNPNLYWYRQAAGRGLQLLFYSVGIGQISSEVPQNLSASRPQDRQFILSSKKLLLSDSGFYLCAWSVLAGVQETQYFGPGTRLLVL.

The chain recombines TRBV4-1 with TRBJ2-2; D remains unclear. CDR1 and CDR2 from the germline V gene are MGHRA and YSYEKL. The CDR3 consists of 14 residues. The ends were cut back, 5 bases at V and 0 bases at J, with 7 bases in the middle. The CDR3 loop is CASSGQSNTGELFF. Written as DNA, the CDR3 is TGCGCCAGCAGCGGTCAGTCGAACACCGGGGAGCTGTTTTTT.

J is TRBJ2-7 and V is TRBV27; no definite D call. V was trimmed by 6 bases and J by 5 bases, leaving 8 bases between them. This CDR3 spans 11 amino acids. Germline CDR1 MNHEY, CDR2 SMNVEV (reference sequence). The DNA of the CDR3 is TGTGCCAGCAGAATCTTAAACGAGCAGTACTTC. As protein: CASRILNEQYF.

The chain recombines TRBV3-1 (or the pseudogene TRBV3-2) with TRBJ1-1; D is unclear. Trimming took 5 bases from V and 1 from J, leaving 5 bases between them. CDR1 is LGHDT and CDR2 is YNNKEL in the germline V gene (reference sequence). The CDR3 length is 12 residues. The CDR3 sequence: CASSYRNTEAFF. CDR3 in DNA: TGTGCCAGCAGCTACAGGAACACTGAAGCTTTCTTT.

V usage is TRBV5-1 and J usage is TRBJ2-3, with D tentatively TRBD2 (5 bases). The germline V gene has CDR1 SGHRS and CDR2 YFSETQ. V was trimmed by 2 bases and J by 0 bases, leaving 10 bases between them. CDR3 length equals 15 residues. CDR3 amino acids: CASSFMPGSTDTQYF. CDR3 in DNA: TGCGCCAGCAGCTTCATGCCGGGGAGCACAGATACGCAGTATTTT.

In this sample, this clone turned up a few times. The chain joins TRBV10-3 to TRBJ2-3; TRBD2 matches 9 bases. CDR1 and CDR2 from the germline V gene are ENHRY and SYGVKD. The length of the CDR3 is 16 residues. J gave up 4 bases and V 6 bases, and 11 bases lay outside the gene matches. The chain's CDR3 is CAIRDIAGVRPDTQYF. In DNA, the CDR3 is TGTGCCATCAGAGATATAGCGGGAGTCAGGCCAGATACGCAGTATTTT.

The genes are TRBV18 and TRBJ2-1, with D possibly being TRBD1 (6 bases). Per germline, CDR1 KGHSH and CDR2 LQKENI. V lost 6 bases, J lost 4 bases, and 19 bases lay in between. CDR3 length: 16 residues. The CDR3 region is CASSMLGEGGYNEQFF. The CDR3 DNA is TGTGCCAGCTCGATGCTTGGTGAAGGGGGTTACAATGAGCAGTTCTTC.

The chain links TRBV6-2 or TRBV6-3 to TRBJ2-2, with D perhaps TRBD1 (6 bases). V lost 6 bases to trimming and J lost 8 bases, with 13 bases between them. The CDR3 extends over 13 amino acids. From germline, CDR1 is MNHEY and CDR2 SVGEGT. The CDR3: CASSLRQAGELFF. CDR3 nucleotide sequence: TGTGCCAGCAGCCTTAGACAGGCAGGGGAGCTGTTTTTT.

The V and J genes are TRBV9 and TRBJ2-5; the match to TRBD1 covers 11 bases. This CDR3 spans 18 amino acids. V gave up 0 bases and J gave up 1 base; unmatched junction bases: 8. In germline, CDR1 is SGDLS, CDR2 YYNGEE. Here the CDR3 DNA reads TGTGCCAGCAGCGTAGCTTCTTCCGGGACAGGGGGCCAAGAGACCCAGTACTTC. Its protein is CASSVASSGTGGQETQYF.

V gene TRBV6-2 or TRBV6-3 combines with J gene TRBJ2-7, with 8 bases aligning to TRBD1. The CDR3 consists of 16 residues. V gave up 5 bases and J gave up 0 bases; unmatched junction bases: 9. CDR1 and CDR2 (germline): MNHEY, SVGEGT. CDR3: CASSPPRDRLSYEQYF. The DNA of the CDR3 is TGTGCCAGCAGTCCCCCCCGGGACAGGCTCTCCTACGAGCAGTACTTC.